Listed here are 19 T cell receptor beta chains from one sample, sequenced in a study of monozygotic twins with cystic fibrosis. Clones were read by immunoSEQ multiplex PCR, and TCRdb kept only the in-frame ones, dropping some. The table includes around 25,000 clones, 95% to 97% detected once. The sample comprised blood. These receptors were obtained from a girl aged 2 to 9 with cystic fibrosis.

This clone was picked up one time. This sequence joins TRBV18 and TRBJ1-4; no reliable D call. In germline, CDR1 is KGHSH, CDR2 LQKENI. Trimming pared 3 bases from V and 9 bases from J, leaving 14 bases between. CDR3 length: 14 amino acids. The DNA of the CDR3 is TGTGCCAGCTCACCCGGGCCAAATCCCCAAAAACTGTTTTTT. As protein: CASSPGPNPQKLFF.

The CDR3 nucleotides are TGTGCCAGCAGTTACTCTGGAGGGTTTGAAAAACTGTTTTTT. This codes for CASSYSGGFEKLFF. The chain couples TRBV6-5 to TRBJ1-4; D ambiguous. Germline V gene data show CDR1 as MNHEY and CDR2 as SVGAGI. The CDR3 loop spans 14 amino acids. V was shortened by 0 bases and J by 7 bases, with 9 bases between the two germline ends.

CDR3: CATSRLLADTQYF. CDR3 bases: TGTGCCACCAGCCGCCTCCTCGCAGATACGCAGTATTTT. This sequence joins TRBV15 and TRBJ2-3; no firm D call. Trimming cost V 5 bases and J 4 bases, with 10 bases left between them. This CDR3 has 13 residues. CDR1 is LNHNV, CDR2 YYDKDF, per germline (reference sequence).

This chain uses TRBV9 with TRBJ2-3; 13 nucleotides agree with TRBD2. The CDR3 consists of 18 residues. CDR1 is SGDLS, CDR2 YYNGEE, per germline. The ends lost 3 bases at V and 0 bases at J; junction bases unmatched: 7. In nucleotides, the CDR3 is TGTGCCAGCAGCGCGACCGGGACTAGCGGGATTAGCACAGATACGCAGTATTTT. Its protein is CASSATGTSGISTDTQYF.

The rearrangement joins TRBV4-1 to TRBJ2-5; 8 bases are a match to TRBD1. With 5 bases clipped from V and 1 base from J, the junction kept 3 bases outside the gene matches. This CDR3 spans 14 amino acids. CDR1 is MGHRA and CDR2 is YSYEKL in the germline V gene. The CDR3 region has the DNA TGCGCCAGCAGCGACAGGGGACTCCAAGAGACCCAGTACTTC. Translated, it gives CASSDRGLQETQYF.

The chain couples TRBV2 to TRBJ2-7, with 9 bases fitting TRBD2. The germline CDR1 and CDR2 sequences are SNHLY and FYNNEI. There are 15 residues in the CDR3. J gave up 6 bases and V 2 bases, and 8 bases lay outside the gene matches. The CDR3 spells CASSEIGSGRAEQYF. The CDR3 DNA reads TGTGCCAGCAGTGAAATCGGTAGCGGGAGAGCCGAGCAGTACTTC.

As DNA, the CDR3 is TGTGCCAGCAGTGAACGAGGTGGGAGGGCCTCCGAGCAGTACTTC. Its protein product is CASSERGGRASEQYF. The chain combines TRBV2 with TRBJ2-7; 7 nucleotides align to TRBD2. The CDR3 is 15 amino acids. V was pared by 2 bases and J by 6 bases, with 10 bases of the junction left unmatched. Germline V gene sequence: CDR1 SNHLY, CDR2 FYNNEI.

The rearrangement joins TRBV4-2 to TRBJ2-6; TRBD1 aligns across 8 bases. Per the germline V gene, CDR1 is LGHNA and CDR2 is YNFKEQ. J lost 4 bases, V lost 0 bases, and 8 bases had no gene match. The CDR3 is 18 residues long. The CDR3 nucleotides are TGTGCCAGCAGCCAAGACCGGGACAGGTCGGCCGGGGCCAACGTCCTGACTTTC. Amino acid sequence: CASSQDRDRSAGANVLTF.

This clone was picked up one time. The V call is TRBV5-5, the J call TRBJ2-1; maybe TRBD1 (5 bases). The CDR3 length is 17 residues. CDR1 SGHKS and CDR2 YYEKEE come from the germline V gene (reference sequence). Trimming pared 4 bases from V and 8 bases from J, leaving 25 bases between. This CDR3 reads CASSTAGSGSRTYEQFF. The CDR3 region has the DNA TGTGCCAGCAGCACGGCAGGATCCGGATCGAGGACATATGAGCAGTTCTTC. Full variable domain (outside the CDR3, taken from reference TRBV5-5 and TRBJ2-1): DAGVTQSPTHLIKTRGQQVTLRCSPISGHKSVSWYQQVLGQGPQFIFQYYEKEERGRGNFPDRFSARQFPNYSSELNVNALLLGDSALYLCASSTAGSGSRTYEQFFGPGTRLTVL.

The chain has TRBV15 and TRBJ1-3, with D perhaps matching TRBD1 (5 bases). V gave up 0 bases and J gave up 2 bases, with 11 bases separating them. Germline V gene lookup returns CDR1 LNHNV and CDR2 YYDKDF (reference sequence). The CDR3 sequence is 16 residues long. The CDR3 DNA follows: TGTGCCACCAGCAGAGATCCGGAGGGGACTGGAAACACCATATATTTT. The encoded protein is CATSRDPEGTGNTIYF.

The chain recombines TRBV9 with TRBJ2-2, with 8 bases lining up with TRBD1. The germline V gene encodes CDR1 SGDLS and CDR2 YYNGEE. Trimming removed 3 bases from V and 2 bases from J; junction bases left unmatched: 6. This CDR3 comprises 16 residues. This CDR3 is CASSGTGKSNTGELFF. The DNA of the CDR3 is TGTGCCAGCAGCGGGACAGGGAAGAGTAACACCGGGGAGCTGTTTTTT. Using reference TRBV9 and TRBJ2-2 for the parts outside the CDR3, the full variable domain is DSGVTQTPKHLITATGQRVTLRCSPRSGDLSVYWYQQSLDQGLQFLIQYYNGEERAKGNILERFSAQQFPDLHSELNLSSLELGDSALYFCASSGTGKSNTGELFFGEGSRLTVL.

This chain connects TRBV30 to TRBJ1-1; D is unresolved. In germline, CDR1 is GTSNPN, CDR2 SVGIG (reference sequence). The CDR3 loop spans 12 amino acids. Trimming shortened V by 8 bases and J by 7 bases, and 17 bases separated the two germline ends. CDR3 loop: CAAERTFNEAFF. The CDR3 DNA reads TGTGCCGCGGAGAGGACCTTCAATGAAGCTTTCTTT.

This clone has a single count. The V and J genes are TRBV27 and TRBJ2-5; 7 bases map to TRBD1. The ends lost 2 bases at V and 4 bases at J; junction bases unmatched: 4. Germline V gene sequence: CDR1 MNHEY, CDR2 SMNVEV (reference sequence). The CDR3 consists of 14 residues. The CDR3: CASSLTGERETQYF. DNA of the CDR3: TGTGCCAGCAGTTTAACAGGGGAGAGAGAGACCCAGTACTTC.

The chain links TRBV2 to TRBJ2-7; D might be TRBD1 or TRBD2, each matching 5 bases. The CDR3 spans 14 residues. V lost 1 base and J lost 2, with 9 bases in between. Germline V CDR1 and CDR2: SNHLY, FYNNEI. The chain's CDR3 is CASSEVPGPYEQYF. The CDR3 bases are TGTGCCAGCAGTGAAGTCCCGGGACCCTACGAGCAGTACTTC.

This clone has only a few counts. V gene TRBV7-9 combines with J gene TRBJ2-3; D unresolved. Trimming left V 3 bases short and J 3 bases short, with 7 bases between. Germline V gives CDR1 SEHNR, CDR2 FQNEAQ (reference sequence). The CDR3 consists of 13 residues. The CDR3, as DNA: TGTGCCAGCAGCTTTGGAGAGACAGATACGCAGTATTTT. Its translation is CASSFGETDTQYF.

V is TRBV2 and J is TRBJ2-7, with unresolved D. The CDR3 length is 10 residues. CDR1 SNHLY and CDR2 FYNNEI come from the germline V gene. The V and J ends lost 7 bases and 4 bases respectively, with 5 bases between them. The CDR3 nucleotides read TGTGCCAGCACCGGGTACGAGCAGTACTTC. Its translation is CASTGYEQYF.

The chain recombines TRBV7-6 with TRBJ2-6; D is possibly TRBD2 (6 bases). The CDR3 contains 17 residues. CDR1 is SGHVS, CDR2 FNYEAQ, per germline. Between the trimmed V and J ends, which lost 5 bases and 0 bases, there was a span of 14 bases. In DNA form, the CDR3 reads TGTGCCAGCAGCCCCCGGGGGACCAACTCTGGGGCCAACGTCCTGACTTTC. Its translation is CASSPRGTNSGANVLTF. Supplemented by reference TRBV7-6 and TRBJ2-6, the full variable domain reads GAGVSQSPRYKVTKRGQDVALRCDPISGHVSLYWYRQALGQGPEFLTYFNYEAQQDKSGLPNDRFSAERPEGSISTLTIQRTEQRDSAMYRCASSPRGTNSGANVLTFGAGSRLTVL.

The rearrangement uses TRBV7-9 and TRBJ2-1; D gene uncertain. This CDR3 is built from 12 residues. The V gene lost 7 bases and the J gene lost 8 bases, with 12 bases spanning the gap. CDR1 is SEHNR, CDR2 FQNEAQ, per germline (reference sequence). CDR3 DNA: TGTGCCAGCACCCCAGTGGGTCATGAGCAGTTCTTC. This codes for CASTPVGHEQFF.

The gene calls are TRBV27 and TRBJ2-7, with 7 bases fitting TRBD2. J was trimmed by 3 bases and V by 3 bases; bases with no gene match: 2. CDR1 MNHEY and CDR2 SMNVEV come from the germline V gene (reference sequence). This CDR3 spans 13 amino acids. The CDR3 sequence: CASSLGLNYEQYF. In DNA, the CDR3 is TGTGCCAGCAGTTTGGGACTAAACTACGAGCAGTACTTC.